Included here is one TCR beta chain sequence, with context. TCRdb re-called the PCR reads through MiXCR, storing one row per CDR3 protein. The sample shows about 84,000 distinct CDR3 sequences, 51% of them seen only once. The data were taken from a study of CDR3 diversity in severe acne. Germline values: CDR1 KGHDR, CDR2 SFDVKD. CDR3 size: 15 residues. V was cut by 9 bases and J by 0 bases, with 16 bases left in between. The clonotype was recovered from a male donor in good health, without acne. Sequencing was done on a sample of blood. The rearrangement joins TRBV24-1 to TRBJ1-2; D remains unclear. CDR3 DNA sequence: TGTGCCACCGCCCCAGGACTGGGAGCTAACTATGGCTACACCTTC. Protein product: CATAPGLGANYGYTF.